This T cell receptor beta chain comes out of a study of cytomegalovirus exposure and HLA in healthy donors. The V end lost 1 base, the J end lost 3 bases, and 11 bases lay between the germline ends. The germline CDR1 and CDR2 sequences are SQVTM and ANQGSEA. This CDR3 region has 14 residues. Amplification used 60 Vbeta primers and 13 Jbeta primers. This table comes from immunoSEQ multiplex PCR, and its TCRdb copy is limited to in-frame clones, with some not included. This repertoire shows about 150,000 clones, about 60% found once; its top ten account for about 7.1%. Sequencing was done on a sample of PBMCs. This receptor was obtained from a woman between 55 and 75 years old in good health and CMV-seropositive. The chain uses TRBV29-1 and TRBJ2-3, with D maybe TRBD1 (5 bases). The DNA for the CDR3 is TGCAGCGTTGAAGGGACACCCGAAACAGATACGCAGTATTTT. It encodes CSVEGTPETDTQYF.